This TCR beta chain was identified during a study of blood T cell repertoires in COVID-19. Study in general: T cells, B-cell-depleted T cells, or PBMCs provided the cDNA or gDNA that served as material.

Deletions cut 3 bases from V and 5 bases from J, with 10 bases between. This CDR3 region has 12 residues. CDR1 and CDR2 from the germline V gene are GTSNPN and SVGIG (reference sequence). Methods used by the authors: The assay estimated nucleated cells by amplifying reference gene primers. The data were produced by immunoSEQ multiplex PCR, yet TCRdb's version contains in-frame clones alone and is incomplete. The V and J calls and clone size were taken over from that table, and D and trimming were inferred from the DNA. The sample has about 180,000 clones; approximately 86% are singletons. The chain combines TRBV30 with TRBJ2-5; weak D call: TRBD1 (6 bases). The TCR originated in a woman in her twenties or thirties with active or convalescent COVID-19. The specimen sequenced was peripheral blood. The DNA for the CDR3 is TGTGCCTGGAGGGGGGCGAGGGAGACCCAGTACTTC. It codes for CAWRGARETQYF.